This TCR beta chain emerged from a study of T cell responses to AZD1222 COVID-19 vaccine. Study results and caveats: White British people made up most donors, females outnumbered males, and clonal diversity was possibly underestimated.

This clone was seen just once. As yet, its antigen is unknown. TCRdb keeps only in-frame clones here, not all; method: immunoSEQ multiplex PCR. The sample yields about 39,000 clones, more than 70% seen once. Germline CDR1 reads MNHEY; CDR2 reads SVGAGI. V lost 0 bases and J lost 4; bases outside the gene matches: 2. This CDR3 contains 14 residues. Sequenced material: peripheral blood, taken 28 days after the second AZD1222 dose. The J gene is TRBJ1-1, the V gene TRBV6-5; 7 nucleotides agree with TRBD1. This receptor was obtained from an adult who received the AZD1222 COVID-19 vaccine. In DNA form, the CDR3 reads TGTGCCAGCAGTTACTCGACAGGGTTCACTGAAGCTTTCTTT. This gives the protein CASSYSTGFTEAFF.